One and the same sample provided the 27 T cell receptor beta chains below, sequenced in a study of blood T cell repertoires in COVID-19. Data came from immunoSEQ multiplex PCR; TCRdb stores just in-frame clones and leaves some out. The profile covers 150,000 to 180,000 clones, with 76% appearing a single time and roughly 3.7% taken by the ten largest. Sequencing was carried out using peripheral blood. These receptors were collected from a woman over 75 with acute or convalescent COVID-19.

The rearrangement uses TRBV5-1 and TRBJ2-3; tentatively, D is TRBD2 (6 bases). CDR1 is SGHRS, CDR2 YFSETQ, per germline. CDR3 size: 14 residues. With 7 bases removed from V and 2 bases from J, the gap between germline ends came to 14 bases. The CDR3 nucleotides are TGCGCCAGCTTGAGGGAGGTTAACACAGATACGCAGTATTTT. This codes for CASLREVNTDTQYF. Complete variable domain (other parts from reference TRBV5-1 and TRBJ2-3): KAGVTQTPRYLIKTRGQQVTLSCSPISGHRSVSWYQQTPGQGLQFLFEYFSETQRNKGNFPGRFSGRQFSNSRSEMNVSTLELGDSALYLCASLREVNTDTQYFGPGTRLTVL.

The CDR3 spells CASSQGQGHTGELFF. CDR3 DNA sequence: TGTGCCAGCAGCCAGGGACAGGGGCACACCGGGGAGCTGTTTTTT. The chain uses TRBV6-6 and TRBJ2-2; the match to TRBD1 covers 10 bases. The junction had 4 bases not matched to a gene; V was cut back by 6 bases and J by 3 bases. The germline gives CDR1 MNHNY, CDR2 SVGAGI (reference sequence). This CDR3 is 15 amino acids long.

This chain joins TRBV6-5 and TRBJ2-7, with a possible D match to TRBD2 (6 bases). The V and J ends lost 6 bases and 7 bases respectively, with 22 bases between them. The CDR3 totals 15 residues. Germline CDR1 and CDR2: MNHEY and SVGAGI. CDR3 sequence reads: CASRDAGLTTYEQYF. CDR3 sequence (DNA): TGTGCCAGCAGAGATGCGGGACTTACAACTTATGAGCAGTACTTC.

V usage is TRBV5-1 and J usage is TRBJ2-1; TRBD2 matches at 12 bases. Trimming removed 5 bases from V and 6 bases from J; junction bases left unmatched: 9. This CDR3 has 16 amino acids. From germline, CDR1 is SGHRS and CDR2 YFSETQ. The CDR3 protein is CASSRMTSGSSNEQFF. DNA for the CDR3: TGCGCCAGCAGTAGAATGACTAGCGGGAGTAGCAATGAGCAGTTCTTC.

The V call is TRBV7-6, the J call TRBJ1-4, with 11 bases matching TRBD1. Germline CDR1 reads SGHVS; CDR2 reads FNYEAQ. Trimming cost V 3 bases and J 7 bases; bases outside gene matches: 4. This CDR3 contains 15 residues. The CDR3 DNA reads TGTGCCAGCAGCTTTCCCGGGACAGGGGGTGAAAAACTGTTTTTT. This codes for CASSFPGTGGEKLFF.

The chain has TRBV6-1 and TRBJ2-1; 12 nucleotides match TRBD2. Germline CDR1 reads MNHNS; CDR2 reads SASEGT. V was pared by 1 base and J by 0 bases, with 16 bases of the junction left unmatched. There are 22 residues in the CDR3. The CDR3 protein is CASSEDVRLAGARYISYNEQFF. The CDR3 DNA reads TGTGCCAGCAGTGAAGACGTGAGACTAGCGGGAGCGCGATATATCTCCTACAATGAGCAGTTCTTC.

J is TRBJ1-5 and V is TRBV2, with a weak D call TRBD1 (6 bases). The germline gives CDR1 SNHLY, CDR2 FYNNEI. This CDR3 comprises 14 residues. The V gene lost 6 bases and the J gene lost 6 bases, with 15 bases spanning the gap. In DNA, the CDR3 is TGTGCCAGCAGCGGTACAGGGCAGGGTCAGCCCCAGCATTTT. Translated, it gives CASSGTGQGQPQHF.

This clone was counted a few times. The rearrangement links TRBV7-8 to TRBJ1-1; TRBD1 agrees at 9 bases. The germline gives CDR1 SGHVS, CDR2 FQNEAQ. The junction had 6 bases not matched to a gene; V was cut back by 5 bases and J by 5 bases. The CDR3 contains 14 residues. The CDR3 spells CASSPQGAGTEAFF. As DNA, the CDR3 is TGTGCCAGCAGCCCACAGGGGGCAGGTACTGAAGCTTTCTTT.

V usage is TRBV14 and J usage is TRBJ1-2; 9 bases are a match to TRBD1. This CDR3 region has 15 residues. The V segment lost 4 bases and the J segment 4 bases; nucleotides outside the gene matches: 7. CDR1 is SGHDN, CDR2 FVKESK, per germline. DNA for the CDR3: TGTGCCAGCAGCCCACAGGGGGCCCTAAGCTATGGCTACACCTTC. Its protein is CASSPQGALSYGYTF.

The chain uses TRBV2 and TRBJ1-3; no reliable D call. V lost 7 bases to trimming and J lost 0 bases, with 10 bases between them. The CDR3 sequence is 14 residues long. Germline lookup yields CDR1 SNHLY and CDR2 FYNNEI. As DNA, the CDR3 is TGTGCCAGCAATCCCTCCCCCTCTGGAAACACCATATATTTT. It codes for CASNPSPSGNTIYF. The full variable domain, its missing parts supplied by reference TRBV2 and TRBJ1-3, is EPEVTQTPSHQVTQMGQEVILRCVPISNHLYFYWYRQILGQKVEFLVSFYNNEISEKSEIFDDQFSVERPDGSNFTLKIRSTKLEDSAMYFCASNPSPSGNTIYFGEGSWLTVV.

The V and J genes are TRBV13 and TRBJ2-7; no clear D. V was pared by 2 bases and J by 3 bases, with 11 bases between. The CDR3 has 14 residues. The germline gives CDR1 PRHDT, CDR2 FYEKMQ (reference sequence). In DNA, the CDR3 is TGTGCCAGCAGCTTATTGGGCTCATACTACGAGCAGTACTTC. Protein sequence: CASSLLGSYYEQYF.

A note on this clone: The limits of the CDR3 on the DNA are not certain, so only TCRdb's listed CDR3 is given. The rearrangement uses TRBV7-2 and TRBJ1-2. The CDR3 adds up to 13 amino acids, both ends counted. CDR1 and CDR2 (germline): SGHTA, FQGNSA. The CDR3 protein is CASSLKSVGGGTF.

This rearrangement joins TRBV4-3 to TRBJ1-3; D is unclear. Germline values: CDR1 LGHNA, CDR2 YSLEER. The germline V and J ends were trimmed by 0 bases and 5 bases, with 8 bases remaining between them. The CDR3 runs to 14 residues. This chain's CDR3 is CASSQEPGRNTIYF. Written as DNA, the CDR3 is TGCGCCAGCAGCCAAGAGCCGGGGAGAAACACCATATATTTT.

V gene TRBV18 combines with J gene TRBJ1-5; 7 bases map to TRBD1. The CDR3 totals 12 residues. Per germline, CDR1 KGHSH and CDR2 LQKENI. Germline trimming cut 8 bases from V and 7 bases from J; bases unmatched to any gene: 5. CDR3 DNA sequence: TGTGCCAGCACGCAGGGGGACCAGCCCCAGCATTTT. This encodes CASTQGDQPQHF.

This clone appeared a few times. The V and J genes are TRBV3-1 (or the pseudogene TRBV3-2) and TRBJ2-1, with TRBD2 identical over 7 bases. The CDR3 is 15 amino acids. Looked up from germline, CDR1 is LGHDT and CDR2 is YNNKEL (reference sequence). V shed 4 bases and J 7 bases; nucleotides not matched to a gene: 10. This CDR3 is CASSPVVSGANEQFF. CDR3 DNA sequence: TGTGCCAGCAGCCCGGTAGTGAGCGGGGCAAATGAGCAGTTCTTC.

There are a few counts of this clone. The CDR3 protein is CASSLASQGGQPQHF. Here the CDR3 DNA reads TGTGCCAGCAGCTTAGCATCCCAGGGAGGACAGCCCCAGCATTTT. The chain joins TRBV7-2 to TRBJ1-5, with D perhaps TRBD1 (5 bases). Trimming cost V 0 bases and J 7 bases, with 13 bases left between them. The CDR3 spans 15 residues. Germline V gene sequence: CDR1 SGHTA, CDR2 FQGNSA. The entire variable domain, with the rest obtained from reference TRBV7-2 and TRBJ1-5, is as follows: GAGVSQSPSNKVTEKGKDVELRCDPISGHTALYWYRQSLGQGLEFLIYFQGNSAPDKSGLPSDRFSAERTGGSVSTLTIQRTQQEDSAVYLCASSLASQGGQPQHFGDGTRLSIL.

The chain couples TRBV7-2 to TRBJ2-5; a weak D match, TRBD1 (6 bases). Deletions cut 1 base from V and 3 bases from J, with 15 bases between. Germline CDR1 and CDR2: SGHTA and FQGNSA. The CDR3 has 16 amino acids. The CDR3 reads CASSLEDRKGEETQYF. CDR3 bases: TGTGCCAGCAGCTTAGAGGACAGAAAAGGGGAAGAGACCCAGTACTTC.

The chain links TRBV9 to TRBJ2-1; 14 bases are a match to TRBD2. From germline, CDR1 is SGDLS and CDR2 YYNGEE. The CDR3 contains 17 residues. V shed 4 bases, J shed 5 bases, and the junction held 8 bases outside the gene matches. CDR3 residues: CASSPGTSGSIDNEQFF. The CDR3 DNA follows: TGTGCCAGCAGCCCTGGGACTAGCGGGAGTATTGACAATGAGCAGTTCTTC.

This rearrangement joins TRBV6-1 to TRBJ2-7, with 8 bases identical to TRBD1. V was pared by 0 bases and J by 5 bases, with 6 bases of the junction left unmatched. This CDR3 has 15 amino acids. The V gene's germline CDR1 is MNHNS and CDR2 SASEGT. The CDR3 reads CASSEALQGADEQYF. The CDR3 region has the DNA TGTGCCAGCAGTGAAGCGCTGCAGGGGGCAGACGAGCAGTACTTC.

The chain employs TRBV4-3 and TRBJ2-3; a possible D gene is TRBD1 (6 bases). CDR3 length: 13 amino acids. Germline lookup yields CDR1 LGHNA and CDR2 YSLEER. The V and J ends lost 2 bases and 5 bases respectively, with 8 bases between them. CDR3 sequence reads: CASSQTTGDTQYF. In nucleotides, the CDR3 is TGCGCCAGCAGCCAAACGACAGGAGATACGCAGTATTTT.

The chain uses TRBV7-8 and TRBJ2-1; D uncertain. CDR1 and CDR2 (germline): SGHVS, FQNEAQ. Trimming shortened V by 8 bases and J by 8 bases, and 16 bases separated the two germline ends. This CDR3 region has 13 residues. The CDR3 spells CASSLIAADEQFF. The CDR3 DNA reads as TGTGCCAGCTCCCTTATTGCGGCAGATGAGCAGTTCTTC. The full variable domain, with the rest looked up from reference TRBV7-8 and TRBJ2-1, is GAGVSQSPRYKVAKRGQDVALRCDPISGHVSLFWYQQALGQGPEFLTYFQNEAQLDKSGLPSDRFFAERPEGSVSTLKIQRTQQEDSAVYLCASSLIAADEQFFGPGTRLTVL.

The genes are TRBV5-5 and TRBJ1-2; D is uncertain. V was clipped by 3 bases and J by 4 bases, with 7 bases between them. The CDR3 is 12 residues long. The germline gives CDR1 SGHKS, CDR2 YYEKEE (reference sequence). CDR3 loop: CASSSDSYGYTF. DNA of the CDR3: TGTGCCAGCAGCTCCGACTCCTATGGCTACACCTTC.

This clone was detected a few times. The chain employs TRBV7-8 and TRBJ1-5, with 8 nucleotides matching TRBD1. The CDR3 consists of 16 residues. The germline gives CDR1 SGHVS, CDR2 FQNEAQ. Trimming at V came to 7 bases and at J to 5 bases, leaving 13 bases not matched to a gene. The CDR3 sequence is CASNPEPGQDYQPQHF. The CDR3 region has the DNA TGTGCCAGCAACCCCGAACCGGGACAGGATTATCAGCCCCAGCATTTT.

To note about this clone: The same CDR3 arises from other DNA sequences in this sample as well. V gene TRBV5-1 combines with J gene TRBJ2-2; no clear D. This CDR3 has 13 residues. Trimming removed 1 base at V and 5 bases at J, with 6 bases between. Germline V CDR1 and CDR2: SGHRS, YFSETQ. CDR3 sequence: CASSLTSTGELFF. As DNA, the CDR3 is TGCGCCAGCAGCTTGACTTCGACCGGGGAGCTGTTTTTT.

V and J are TRBV20-1 and TRBJ2-1; D uncertain. The CDR3 has 12 amino acids. Germline lookup yields CDR1 DFQATT and CDR2 SNEGSKA (reference sequence). The V and J ends lost 3 bases and 2 bases respectively, with 5 bases between them. CDR3 sequence (DNA): TGCAGTGCTAGTTACACCTACAATGAGCAGTTCTTC. Amino acids: CSASYTYNEQFF.

The gene calls are TRBV5-1 and TRBJ1-6; D perhaps matches TRBD1 (6 bases). This CDR3 has 14 amino acids. V dropped 7 bases and J dropped 4 bases, with 12 bases sitting between them. Germline V gene data show CDR1 as SGHRS and CDR2 as YFSETQ. The CDR3 spells CASATDSYNSPLHF. The CDR3 DNA is TGCGCCAGCGCCACGGACAGTTATAATTCACCCCTCCACTTT.

This rearrangement joins TRBV3-1 (or the pseudogene TRBV3-2) to TRBJ1-1; a weak D match, TRBD1 (6 bases). This CDR3 has 13 amino acids. The germline gives CDR1 LGHDT, CDR2 YNNKEL (reference sequence). Deletions cut 2 bases from V and 7 bases from J, with 11 bases between. The CDR3 coding sequence is TGTGCCAGCAGCCAAAGTACAGGGAGTGAAGCTTTCTTT. Amino acid sequence: CASSQSTGSEAFF.